This TCR beta chain stems from a study of blood T cell repertoires in COVID-19. In the study overall: Specimens from acute and convalescent COVID-19 originated in the United States, Italy and Spain. PBMCs, B-cell-depleted T cells, or T cells were the source of the cDNA or gDNA that made up the material.

Per the germline V gene, CDR1 is SGHAT and CDR2 is FQDESV (reference sequence). Trimming stripped 1 base from V and 1 base from J, with 11 bases between. The CDR3 has 15 residues. Sequencing was performed with immunoSEQ multiplex PCR; in TCRdb, only in-frame clones are kept and a portion is missing. The data show 300,000 to 450,000 clones, around 85% seen once. This sequence originates from a woman aged 18-29 years with acute or convalescent COVID-19. This chain uses TRBV11-1 with TRBJ2-7; D possibly corresponds to TRBD2 (6 bases). The sequenced material came from peripheral blood. The CDR3 is CASSLGRAGSYEQYF. DNA of the CDR3: TGTGCCAGCAGCTTAGGTAGGGCGGGGTCCTACGAGCAGTACTTC. Looking up the rest from reference TRBV11-1 and TRBJ2-7 gives the full variable domain: EAEVAQSPRYKITEKSQAVAFWCDPISGHATLYWYRQILGQGPELLVQFQDESVVDDSQLPKDRFSAERLKGVDSTLKIQPAELGDSAMYLCASSLGRAGSYEQYFGPGTRLTVT.